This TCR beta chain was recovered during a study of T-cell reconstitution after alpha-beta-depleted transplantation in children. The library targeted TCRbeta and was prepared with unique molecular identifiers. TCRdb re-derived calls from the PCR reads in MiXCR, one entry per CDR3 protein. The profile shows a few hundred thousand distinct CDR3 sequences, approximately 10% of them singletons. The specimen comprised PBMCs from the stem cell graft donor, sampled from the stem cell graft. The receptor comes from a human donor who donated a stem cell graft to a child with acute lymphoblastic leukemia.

CDR3 amino acids: CASARPLLNYGYTF. The CDR3 DNA sequence: TGTGCCAGCGCACGTCCGCTCTTAAACTATGGCTACACCTTC. This chain joins TRBV28 and TRBJ1-2, with no clear D. The CDR3 is 14 amino acids. Germline loops: CDR1 MDHEN, CDR2 SYDVKM. Trimming cost V 8 bases and J 2 bases, with 15 bases left between them.